This entry lists 21 T cell receptor beta chains sequenced from one sample in a study of control samples from healthy donors and cancer patients. Libraries were prepared by immunoSEQ multiplex PCR; TCRdb keeps only in-frame clonotypes and omits some of them. The sample lists 150,000 to 180,000 clones, approximately 94% occurring once. Sequences were obtained from blood. These receptors came from a man between 40 and 49 years old in good health.

This sequence joins TRBV11-2 and TRBJ2-3, with 8 bases lining up with TRBD2. This CDR3 has 13 residues. Germline values: CDR1 SGHAT, CDR2 FQNNGV. Trimming cost V 8 bases and J 5 bases; bases outside gene matches: 6. This chain's CDR3 is CASSGLALDTQYF. In DNA form, the CDR3 reads TGTGCCAGCTCTGGACTAGCCCTAGATACGCAGTATTTT.

This chain links TRBV28 with TRBJ1-1; D perhaps matches TRBD1 (5 bases). The CDR3 length is 14 residues. Trimming removed 5 bases from V and 5 bases from J, with 15 bases in between. CDR1 and CDR2 from the germline V gene are MDHEN and SYDVKM. In DNA, the CDR3 is TGTGCCAGCAGTGGGGGTGGGGGGGGGACTGAAGCTTTCTTT. It translates to CASSGGGGGTEAFF. The full variable domain, in which reference TRBV28 and TRBJ1-1 provide the parts outside the CDR3, is DVKVTQSSRYLVKRTGEKVFLECVQDMDHENMFWYRQDPGLGLRLIYFSYDVKMKEKGDIPEGYSVSREKKERFSLILESASTNQTSMYLCASSGGGGGTEAFFGQGTRLTVV.

The table lists this clone with a count of one. V gene TRBV6-6 combines with J gene TRBJ1-4, with D possibly matching TRBD1 (5 bases). V was shortened by 4 bases and J by 8 bases, with 17 bases between the two germline ends. Germline V lookup: CDR1 MNHNY, CDR2 SVGAGI (reference sequence). The length of the CDR3 is 15 residues. The CDR3 sequence is CASSSQGARREKLFF. CDR3 coding DNA: TGTGCCAGCAGTTCCCAAGGGGCGCGGCGGGAAAAACTGTTTTTT.

This clone showed up just once. The genes are TRBV19 and TRBJ1-1; D ambiguous. CDR3 length: 14 residues. Germline CDR1 reads LNHDA; CDR2 reads SQIVND (reference sequence). V gave up 7 bases and J gave up 2 bases, with 14 bases separating them. The CDR3 bases are TGTGCCAGTACTGTCCGGGCCTCCAACACTGAAGCTTTCTTT. Its translation is CASTVRASNTEAFF.

The J gene is TRBJ2-7, the V gene TRBV11-3, with D perhaps matching TRBD2 (5 bases). The V gene's germline CDR1 is SGHNT and CDR2 YENEEA. Trimming shortened V by 3 bases and J by 5 bases, and 11 bases separated the two germline ends. The CDR3 runs 13 residues. CDR3 coding DNA: TGTGCCAGCAGCTTGAGAGGGAATAACGAGCAGTACTTC. This sequence encodes CASSLRGNNEQYF.

The V gene is TRBV5-4, the J gene TRBJ2-3; 13 nucleotides line up with TRBD2. The germline gives CDR1 SGHNT, CDR2 YYREEE (reference sequence). V trimming: 4 bases; J trimming: 5 bases; junction bases outside the gene matches: 4. The CDR3 has 15 residues. CDR3 region: CASSHGLAGEDTQYF. DNA of the CDR3: TGTGCCAGCAGCCACGGACTAGCGGGGGAAGATACGCAGTATTTT.

The rearrangement uses TRBV10-3 and TRBJ2-3; TRBD1 matches at 9 bases. Germline V gene sequence: CDR1 ENHRY, CDR2 SYGVKD. V dropped 6 bases and J dropped 1; count of bases not matched to a gene: 2. The CDR3 spans 14 residues. The CDR3 loop reads CAIRGQGGTDTQYF. The DNA of the CDR3 is TGTGCCATCAGGGGACAGGGAGGCACAGATACGCAGTATTTT.

The chain couples TRBV18 to TRBJ2-3; weak D call: TRBD1 (5 bases). The germline V gene encodes CDR1 KGHSH and CDR2 LQKENI. Trimming left V 2 bases short and J 5 bases short, with 14 bases between. The CDR3 extends over 15 amino acids. The DNA for the CDR3 is TGTGCCAGCTCACCATTCAAGGGGATCGAAGATACGCAGTATTTT. As protein: CASSPFKGIEDTQYF.

The V call is TRBV7-8, the J call TRBJ2-7; 8 bases map to TRBD1. Germline CDR1 reads SGHVS; CDR2 reads FQNEAQ. J lost 2 bases, V lost 5 bases, and 8 bases had no gene match. This CDR3 contains 15 residues. The CDR3 DNA reads as TGTGCCAGCAGCCCATTACAGGGGGTTACCTACGAGCAGTACTTC. Residues: CASSPLQGVTYEQYF.

This clone came up a few times. The CDR3 region has the DNA TGTGCCAGCTCACTAGGGTCGAACGGCGAACTGTTTTTT. Its translation is CASSLGSNGELFF. The rearrangement links TRBV18 to TRBJ1-4, with D unresolved. With 4 bases removed from V and 12 bases from J, the gap between germline ends came to 15 bases. Germline V gene data show CDR1 as KGHSH and CDR2 as LQKENI. The CDR3 loop spans 13 amino acids.

The genes are TRBV27 and TRBJ1-4; 10 bases line up with TRBD1. From germline, CDR1 is MNHEY and CDR2 SMNVEV (reference sequence). The J segment lost 2 bases and the V segment lost 6 bases, leaving 6 bases of the junction unmatched. CDR3 length: 16 residues. The CDR3 bases are TGTGCCAGCAGCTCGGACAGGGGGGCTACTAATGAAAAACTGTTTTTT. Translated, it gives CASSSDRGATNEKLFF.

The V and J genes are TRBV3-1 (or the pseudogene TRBV3-2) and TRBJ2-3; 11 bases are shared with TRBD2. The CDR3 has 16 amino acids. Germline V lookup: CDR1 LGHDT, CDR2 YNNKEL (reference sequence). The ends lost 3 bases at V and 3 bases at J; junction bases unmatched: 5. The CDR3: CASSQVSGGATDTQYF. The CDR3 coding sequence is TGTGCCAGCAGCCAGGTTAGCGGGGGGGCAACAGATACGCAGTATTTT.

This clone is a singleton in its sample. The CDR3 DNA sequence: TGTGCCAGCAAGGAGGGGTCTTCCTACAATGAGCAGTTCTTC. Its translation: CASKEGSSYNEQFF. The gene calls are TRBV28 and TRBJ2-1, with a weak D call TRBD2 (6 bases). The CDR3 length is 14 residues. Germline CDR1 reads MDHEN; CDR2 reads SYDVKM. V lost 7 bases and J lost 1, with 11 bases in between.

The chain joins TRBV24-1 to TRBJ2-1, with 9 positions matching TRBD2. V shed 5 bases, J shed 5 bases, and the junction held 9 bases outside the gene matches. This CDR3 has 16 residues. CDR1 and CDR2 from the germline V gene are KGHDR and SFDVKD. In DNA, the CDR3 is TGTGCCACCAGTGCTCGCGGGGGGGCCTACCACAATGAGCAGTTCTTC. It translates to CATSARGGAYHNEQFF.

The CDR3 loop is CASSGTSYSTDTQYF. In DNA form, the CDR3 reads TGCGCCAGCAGCGGTACTAGCTATAGCACAGATACGCAGTATTTT. V usage is TRBV5-1 and J usage is TRBJ2-3; a weak D match, TRBD2 (6 bases). V lost 4 bases, J lost 0 bases, and 12 bases lay in between. The CDR3 covers 15 residues. Germline lookup yields CDR1 SGHRS and CDR2 YFSETQ.

The V gene is TRBV28, the J gene TRBJ1-3; D is possibly TRBD1 (6 bases). CDR3 length: 14 amino acids. V was shortened by 5 bases and J by 2 bases, with 10 bases between the two germline ends. Germline V lookup: CDR1 MDHEN, CDR2 SYDVKM. CDR3 protein: CASSRGSTGNTIYF. As DNA, the CDR3 is TGTGCCAGCAGTAGGGGGTCCACTGGAAACACCATATATTTT.

The chain uses TRBV5-4 and TRBJ1-2; 7 nucleotides agree with TRBD1. This CDR3 region has 14 residues. Germline V gene lookup returns CDR1 SGHNT and CDR2 YYREEE (reference sequence). V lost 2 bases, J lost 2 bases, and 3 bases stayed unmatched. The CDR3 protein is CASSLGRGNYGYTF. The CDR3, as DNA: TGTGCCAGCAGCTTAGGCAGGGGGAACTATGGCTACACCTTC.

The genes are TRBV10-2 and TRBJ2-1; the D is unclear. The ends were cut back, 6 bases at V and 8 bases at J, with 8 bases in the middle. The CDR3 sequence is 11 residues long. Germline CDR1 WSHSY, CDR2 SAAADI. The CDR3 loop is CASRGDYEQFF. The DNA for the CDR3 is TGCGCCAGCAGGGGCGATTATGAGCAGTTCTTC.

The chain has TRBV15 and TRBJ1-3; D not certain. Looked up from germline, CDR1 is LNHNV and CDR2 is YYDKDF (reference sequence). The V and J ends lost 8 bases and 4 bases respectively, with 6 bases between them. The CDR3 is made up of 11 amino acids. CDR3 sequence reads: CATGGGNTIYF. CDR3 nucleotides: TGTGCCACCGGCGGGGGAAACACCATATATTTT. The full variable domain, rest sourced from reference TRBV15 and TRBJ1-3, is DAMVIQNPRYQVTQFGKPVTLSCSQTLNHNVMYWYQQKSSQAPKLLFHYYDKDFNNEADTPDNFQSRRPNTSFCFLDIRSPGLGDTAMYLCATGGGNTIYFGEGSWLTVV.

The chain combines TRBV12-5 with TRBJ2-7; 11 bases match TRBD2. The CDR3 is 14 amino acids. CDR1 is LGHNT and CDR2 is FRNRAP in the germline V gene. Trimming removed 6 bases from V and 3 bases from J; junction bases left unmatched: 4. The CDR3, as DNA: TGTGCTAGTGGCCTCACTAGCGGGGGCTACGAGCAGTACTTC. Translating it yields CASGLTSGGYEQYF.

This clone was seen once. This chain joins TRBV6-1 and TRBJ1-5; 10 bases are a match to TRBD1. The CDR3 loop spans 18 amino acids. Germline trimming cut 5 bases from V and 1 base from J; bases unmatched to any gene: 11. Germline CDR1 is MNHNS and CDR2 is SASEGT. CDR3: CASSKGDRGRISNQPQHF. The CDR3 nucleotides are TGTGCCAGCAGTAAAGGCGACAGGGGGCGGATCAGCAATCAGCCCCAGCATTTT.